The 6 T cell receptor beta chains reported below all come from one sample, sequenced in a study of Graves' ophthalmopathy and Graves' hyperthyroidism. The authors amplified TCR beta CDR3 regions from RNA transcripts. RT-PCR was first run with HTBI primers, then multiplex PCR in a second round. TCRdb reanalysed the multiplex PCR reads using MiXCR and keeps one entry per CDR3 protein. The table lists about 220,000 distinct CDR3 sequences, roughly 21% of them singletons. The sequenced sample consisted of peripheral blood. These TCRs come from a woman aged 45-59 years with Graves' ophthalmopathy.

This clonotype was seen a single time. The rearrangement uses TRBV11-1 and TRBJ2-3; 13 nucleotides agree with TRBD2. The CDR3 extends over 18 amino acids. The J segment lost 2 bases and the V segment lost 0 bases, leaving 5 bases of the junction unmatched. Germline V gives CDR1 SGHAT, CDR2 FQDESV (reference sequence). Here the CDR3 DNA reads TGTGCCAGCAGCTTAGCAACGGGACTAGCGGGACCCACAGATACGCAGTATTTT. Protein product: CASSLATGLAGPTDTQYF.

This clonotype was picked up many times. The CDR3 region has the DNA TGTGCCAGCAGTTTTACGAGTAGTGTAGAGACCCAGTACTTC. Translated, it gives CASSFTSSVETQYF. The rearrangement uses TRBV28 and TRBJ2-5; D is uncertain. V was trimmed by 3 bases and J by 4 bases, leaving 12 bases between them. CDR1 and CDR2 from the germline V gene are MDHEN and SYDVKM. This CDR3 contains 14 residues.

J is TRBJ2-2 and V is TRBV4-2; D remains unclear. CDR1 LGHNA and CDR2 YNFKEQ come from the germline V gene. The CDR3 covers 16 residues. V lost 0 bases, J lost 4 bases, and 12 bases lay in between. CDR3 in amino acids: CASSQDVGIGTGELFF. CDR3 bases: TGTGCCAGCAGCCAAGATGTTGGGATCGGCACCGGGGAGCTGTTTTTT.

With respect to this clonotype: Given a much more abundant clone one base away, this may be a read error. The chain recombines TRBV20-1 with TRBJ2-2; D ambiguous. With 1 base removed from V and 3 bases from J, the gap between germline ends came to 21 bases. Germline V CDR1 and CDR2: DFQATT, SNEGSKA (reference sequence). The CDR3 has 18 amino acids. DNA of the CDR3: TGCAGTGCTAGAGCCCCGTTGGGAACAAAAGTTTACACCGGGGAGCTGTTTTTT. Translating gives CSARAPLGTKVYTGELFF.

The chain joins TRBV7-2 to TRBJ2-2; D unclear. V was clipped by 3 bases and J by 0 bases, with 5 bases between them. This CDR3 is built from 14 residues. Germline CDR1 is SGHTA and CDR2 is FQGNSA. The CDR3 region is CASSFYTNTGELFF. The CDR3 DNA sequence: TGTGCCAGCAGCTTCTACACGAACACCGGGGAGCTGTTTTTT.

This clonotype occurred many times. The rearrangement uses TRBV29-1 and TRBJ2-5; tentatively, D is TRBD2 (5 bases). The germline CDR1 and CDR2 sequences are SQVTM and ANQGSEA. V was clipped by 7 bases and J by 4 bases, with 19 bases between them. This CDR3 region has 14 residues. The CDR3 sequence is CSGSEVRRGETQYF. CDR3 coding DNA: TGCAGCGGCTCGGAGGTTAGACGGGGAGAGACCCAGTACTTC. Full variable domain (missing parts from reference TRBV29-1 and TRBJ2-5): SAVISQKPSRDICQRGTSLTIQCQVDSQVTMMFWYRQQPGQSLTLIATANQGSEATYESGFVIDKFPISRPNLTFSTLTVSNMSPEDSSIYLCSGSEVRRGETQYFGPGTRLLVL.